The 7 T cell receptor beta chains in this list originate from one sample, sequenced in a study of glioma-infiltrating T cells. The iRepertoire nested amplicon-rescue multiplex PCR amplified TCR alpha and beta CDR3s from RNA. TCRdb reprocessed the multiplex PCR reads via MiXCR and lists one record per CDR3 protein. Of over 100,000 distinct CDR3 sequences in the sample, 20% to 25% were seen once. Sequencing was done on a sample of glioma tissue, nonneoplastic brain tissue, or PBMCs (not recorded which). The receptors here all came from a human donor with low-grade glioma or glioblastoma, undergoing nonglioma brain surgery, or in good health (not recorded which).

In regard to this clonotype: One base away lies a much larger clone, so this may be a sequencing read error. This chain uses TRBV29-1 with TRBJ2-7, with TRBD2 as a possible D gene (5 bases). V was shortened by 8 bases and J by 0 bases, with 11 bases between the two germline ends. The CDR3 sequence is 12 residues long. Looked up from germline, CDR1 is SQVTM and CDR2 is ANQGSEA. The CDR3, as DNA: TGCAGCCCACTAGGCGTCTCCTACGAGCAGTACTTC. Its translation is CSPLGVSYEQYF.

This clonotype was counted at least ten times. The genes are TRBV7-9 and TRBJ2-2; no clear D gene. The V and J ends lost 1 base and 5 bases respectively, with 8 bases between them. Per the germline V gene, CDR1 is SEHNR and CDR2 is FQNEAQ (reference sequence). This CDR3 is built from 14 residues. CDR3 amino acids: CASSLDVRTGELFF. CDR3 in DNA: TGTGCCAGCAGCTTAGATGTCAGAACCGGGGAGCTGTTTTTT.

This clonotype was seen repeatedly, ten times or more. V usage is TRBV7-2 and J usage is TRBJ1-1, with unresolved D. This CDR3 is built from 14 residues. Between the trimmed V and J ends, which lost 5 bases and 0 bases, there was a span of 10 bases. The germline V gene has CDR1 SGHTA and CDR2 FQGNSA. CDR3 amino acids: CASSRITVNTEAFF. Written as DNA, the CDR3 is TGTGCCAGCAGCCGAATTACAGTGAACACTGAAGCTTTCTTT.

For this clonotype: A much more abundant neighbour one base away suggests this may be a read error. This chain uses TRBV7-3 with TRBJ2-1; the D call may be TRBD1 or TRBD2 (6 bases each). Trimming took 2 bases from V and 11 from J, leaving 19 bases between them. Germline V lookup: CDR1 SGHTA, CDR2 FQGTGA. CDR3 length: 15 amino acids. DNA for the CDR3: TGTGCCAGCAGCTTACACGGGGTAGGGGGGTATAAGCAGTTCTTC. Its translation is CASSLHGVGGYKQFF.

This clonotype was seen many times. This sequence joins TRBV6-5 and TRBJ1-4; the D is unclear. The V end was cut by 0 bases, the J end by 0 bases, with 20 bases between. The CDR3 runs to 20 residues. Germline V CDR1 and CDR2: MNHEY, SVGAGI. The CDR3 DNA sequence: TGTGCCAGCAGTTACTCGTACTTAACCGCGGACGGGGCAACTAATGAAAAACTGTTTTTT. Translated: CASSYSYLTADGATNEKLFF.

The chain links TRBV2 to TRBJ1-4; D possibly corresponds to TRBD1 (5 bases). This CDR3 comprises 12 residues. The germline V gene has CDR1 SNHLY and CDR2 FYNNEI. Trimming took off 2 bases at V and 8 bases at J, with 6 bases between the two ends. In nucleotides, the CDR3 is TGTGCCAGCAGTGAACAGGGCGAAAAACTGTTTTTT. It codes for CASSEQGEKLFF. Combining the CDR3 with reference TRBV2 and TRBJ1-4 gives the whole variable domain EPEVTQTPSHQVTQMGQEVILRCVPISNHLYFYWYRQILGQKVEFLVSFYNNEISEKSEIFDDQFSVERPDGSNFTLKIRSTKLEDSAMYFCASSEQGEKLFFGSGTQLSVL.

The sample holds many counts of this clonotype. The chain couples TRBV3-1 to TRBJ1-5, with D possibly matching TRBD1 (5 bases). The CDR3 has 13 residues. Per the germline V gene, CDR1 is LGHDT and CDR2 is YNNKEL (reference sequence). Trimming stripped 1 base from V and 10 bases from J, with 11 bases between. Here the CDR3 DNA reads TGTGCCAGCAGCCAAGCCCCCCAGGGTCCCCAGCATTTT. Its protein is CASSQAPQGPQHF.